The 27 T cell receptor beta chains listed next were all sequenced from one sample in a study of OX40 agonist ivuxolimab in advanced cancers. Sequencing used immunoSEQ multiplex PCR; TCRdb keeps in-frame clones, though not all of them. This table holds approximately 60,000 clones, 75% to 90% found once. The sequences come from CD4+ or CD8+ T cells sorted from blood, collected in a trial of the OX40 agonist ivuxolimab. The receptors were sampled from an adult with an advanced solid tumor such as melanoma, head and neck, liver or kidney cancer.

This clone turned up a few times. The chain joins TRBV5-1 to TRBJ1-1; TRBD1 matches at 9 bases. The V segment lost 4 bases and the J segment 5 bases; nucleotides outside the gene matches: 6. The germline CDR1 and CDR2 sequences are SGHRS and YFSETQ. This CDR3 comprises 14 residues. The CDR3 is CASSRWTGETEAFF. CDR3 nucleotides: TGCGCCAGCAGCCGATGGACAGGGGAGACTGAAGCTTTCTTT.

The chain employs TRBV27 and TRBJ2-7; D may correspond to TRBD1 or TRBD2 (5 bases each). The V and J ends lost 7 bases and 6 bases respectively, with 19 bases between them. The CDR3 totals 14 residues. Germline V gene sequence: CDR1 MNHEY, CDR2 SMNVEV (reference sequence). The CDR3 nucleotides are TGTGCCAGCACAAACCGTCGGGCGAGGGGCGAGCAGTACTTC. Protein: CASTNRRARGEQYF.

The J gene is TRBJ1-3, the V gene TRBV27, with D tentatively TRBD1 (5 bases). V lost 2 bases, J lost 11 bases, and 16 bases lay in between. The germline gives CDR1 MNHEY, CDR2 SMNVEV (reference sequence). This CDR3 is built from 14 residues. DNA for the CDR3: TGTGCCAGCAGTTTAGACAGCAGTACGGCTGCCATATATTTT. As protein: CASSLDSSTAAIYF.

The chain is built from TRBV7-9 and TRBJ2-7, with 7 bases that match TRBD1. V was pared by 10 bases and J by 0 bases, with 3 bases of the junction left unmatched. There are 12 residues in the CDR3. Germline V gene lookup returns CDR1 SEHNR and CDR2 FQNEAQ (reference sequence). CDR3 protein: CATDRDSYEQYF. The CDR3 region has the DNA TGTGCCACCGACAGGGACTCCTACGAGCAGTACTTC. The full variable domain, completed using reference TRBV7-9 and TRBJ2-7, is DTGVSQNPRHKITKRGQNVTFRCDPISEHNRLYWYRQTLGQGPEFLTYFQNEAQLEKSRLLSDRFSAERPKGSFSTLEIQRTEQGDSAMYLCATDRDSYEQYFGPGTRLTVT.

This clone was detected once. The rearrangement links TRBV27 to TRBJ1-2; unclear D gene. Deletions cut 7 bases from V and 7 bases from J, with 16 bases between. There are 13 residues in the CDR3. CDR1 and CDR2 (germline): MNHEY, SMNVEV (reference sequence). The CDR3 spells CASTSMGSIGYTF. The CDR3 coding sequence is TGTGCCAGCACCTCCATGGGTTCTATTGGCTACACCTTC.

This sequence joins TRBV29-1 and TRBJ2-7; D is possibly TRBD1 or TRBD2 (7 bases each). With 5 bases removed from V and 4 bases from J, the gap between germline ends came to 18 bases. The CDR3 runs to 14 residues. The germline gives CDR1 SQVTM, CDR2 ANQGSEA. CDR3 nucleotide sequence: TGCAGCGTTTTGGGGGAGGGGGCAGAATACGAGCAGTACTTC. Translation gives CSVLGEGAEYEQYF.

This clone occurred once. The gene calls are TRBV27 and TRBJ1-1; D possibly corresponds to TRBD1 (6 bases). This CDR3 is built from 12 residues. The V gene lost 6 bases and the J gene lost 4 bases, with 9 bases spanning the gap. Germline V lookup: CDR1 MNHEY, CDR2 SMNVEV (reference sequence). The chain's CDR3 is CASRQQGTEAFF. The CDR3 bases are TGTGCCAGCAGACAACAGGGCACTGAAGCTTTCTTT.

This clone was seen more than once but under ten times. The chain couples TRBV7-2 to TRBJ2-7, with TRBD1 matching 8 bases. CDR3 length equals 14 residues. The germline gives CDR1 SGHTA, CDR2 FQGNSA. V was clipped by 3 bases and J by 4 bases; unmatched bases: 5. The CDR3 protein is CASSFGQGVYEQYF. The CDR3 DNA sequence: TGTGCCAGCAGCTTCGGACAGGGTGTTTACGAGCAGTACTTC.

This chain connects TRBV7-3 to TRBJ1-1; D perhaps matches TRBD1 (5 bases). V was trimmed by 2 bases and J by 1 base, leaving 11 bases between them. Germline CDR1 reads SGHTA; CDR2 reads FQGTGA. There are 15 residues in the CDR3. The CDR3 DNA reads as TGTGCCAGCAGCTTACTAGGGGTGGGGAACACTGAAGCTTTCTTT. Translated, it gives CASSLLGVGNTEAFF.

The rearrangement joins TRBV21-1 to TRBJ2-4. TRBV21-1 is noted as a pseudogene. The CDR3 is 16 residues long. The CDR3 loop is CASSKGLGGQLNIQYF. The CDR3 nucleotides are TGTGCCAGCAGCAAAGGGTTGGGGGGACAATTAAACATTCAGTACTTC.

This sequence joins TRBV27 and TRBJ2-7, with D tentatively TRBD1 (6 bases). In germline, CDR1 is MNHEY, CDR2 SMNVEV (reference sequence). CDR3 length: 11 amino acids. Trimming left V 9 bases short and J 5 bases short, with 11 bases between. The CDR3, as DNA: TGTGCCAGTGTCAGGGGCCACGAGCAGTACTTC. It translates to CASVRGHEQYF.

The rearrangement joins TRBV7-7 to TRBJ2-2; TRBD2 matches 13 bases. The V and J ends lost 4 bases and 6 bases, in that order; junction bases with no gene match: 8. There are 17 residues in the CDR3. Germline V gene sequence: CDR1 SSHAT, CDR2 FNYEAQ (reference sequence). The DNA of the CDR3 is TGTGCCAGCAGCTCCCCGACTAGCGGGGGGAAAGCCGGGGAGCTGTTTTTT. Protein product: CASSSPTSGGKAGELFF.

V gene TRBV20-1 combines with J gene TRBJ2-1; D gene ambiguous. CDR3 length equals 10 residues. The V end lost 5 bases, the J end lost 8 bases, and 7 bases lay between the germline ends. Germline CDR1 DFQATT, CDR2 SNEGSKA (reference sequence). The CDR3 DNA is TGCAGTGCTGGAAGGGATGAGCAGTTCTTC. Its translation is CSAGRDEQFF.

The chain links TRBV28 to TRBJ2-3; TRBD2 might be the D (5 bases). The germline V gene has CDR1 MDHEN and CDR2 SYDVKM. The CDR3 loop spans 15 amino acids. The germline V and J ends were trimmed by 4 bases and 5 bases, with 16 bases remaining between them. Here the CDR3 reads CASSSGTGSGDTQYF. In nucleotides, the CDR3 is TGTGCCAGCAGTTCCGGCACGGGGAGCGGAGATACGCAGTATTTT.

The rearrangement joins TRBV9 to TRBJ2-7; D gene unclear. CDR3 length: 13 amino acids. The germline V gene encodes CDR1 SGDLS and CDR2 YYNGEE. V lost 1 base and J lost 2, with 7 bases in between. The CDR3 DNA reads TGTGCCAGCAGCGTATACCCCGCCTACGAGCAGTACTTC. This encodes CASSVYPAYEQYF.

The V gene is TRBV13, the J gene TRBJ2-7; 10 positions agree with TRBD1. CDR3 length: 14 residues. The germline V gene has CDR1 PRHDT and CDR2 FYEKMQ (reference sequence). Trimming removed 4 bases from V and 5 bases from J; junction bases left unmatched: 5. The CDR3 spells CASSYGTGDNEQYF. CDR3 nucleotides: TGTGCCAGCAGCTACGGGACAGGGGACAACGAGCAGTACTTC.

The chain uses TRBV7-6 and TRBJ1-4; 10 bases match TRBD1. This CDR3 is built from 14 residues. Germline trimming cut 5 bases from V and 9 bases from J; bases unmatched to any gene: 6. Germline V gene lookup returns CDR1 SGHVS and CDR2 FNYEAQ. For the CDR3, the DNA is TGTGCCAGCAGCGGCGGGACAGGGGATCAAAAACTGTTTTTT. Encoded protein: CASSGGTGDQKLFF.

The V and J genes are TRBV9 and TRBJ2-7, with 7 bases identical to TRBD1. The germline gives CDR1 SGDLS, CDR2 YYNGEE. This CDR3 is built from 14 residues. V lost 1 base and J lost 5; bases outside the gene matches: 6. The CDR3 region is CASSVLGGLDEQYF. The CDR3 region has the DNA TGTGCCAGCAGCGTATTAGGGGGCCTCGACGAGCAGTACTTC. The variable domain in full, with the rest retrieved from reference TRBV9 and TRBJ2-7, is DSGVTQTPKHLITATGQRVTLRCSPRSGDLSVYWYQQSLDQGLQFLIQYYNGEERAKGNILERFSAQQFPDLHSELNLSSLELGDSALYFCASSVLGGLDEQYFGPGTRLTVT.

The chain employs TRBV28 and TRBJ2-3, with TRBD1 identical over 7 bases. This CDR3 contains 15 residues. CDR1 MDHEN and CDR2 SYDVKM come from the germline V gene. The trim removed 5 bases at V and 1 base at J, leaving 6 bases unmatched. The CDR3 DNA is TGTGCCAGCAGTCCATACAGGGGCGGCACAGATACGCAGTATTTT. Translation gives CASSPYRGGTDTQYF.

The genes are TRBV18 and TRBJ2-7; 10 bases are shared with TRBD1. The germline CDR1 and CDR2 sequences are KGHSH and LQKENI. The length of the CDR3 is 16 residues. Losses at the gene ends were 2 bases for V and 1 base for J; bases not matched to a gene: 5. The CDR3 loop is CASSPFGTGVSYEQYF. CDR3 nucleotides: TGTGCCAGCTCACCATTTGGGACAGGGGTTTCCTACGAGCAGTACTTC. Variable domain in full (rest from reference TRBV18 and TRBJ2-7): NAGVMQNPRHLVRRRGQEARLRCSPMKGHSHVYWYRQLPEEGLKFMVYLQKENIIDESGMPKERFSAEFPKEGPSILRIQQVVRGDSAAYFCASSPFGTGVSYEQYFGPGTRLTVT.

This clone was picked up a small number of times. The J gene is TRBJ2-5, the V gene TRBV9; 13 bases are shared with TRBD2. Germline V gene sequence: CDR1 SGDLS, CDR2 YYNGEE. V shed 4 bases and J 2 bases; nucleotides not matched to a gene: 8. CDR3 length: 17 residues. The CDR3 spells CASSQLAGGPGQETQYF. The CDR3, as DNA: TGTGCCAGCAGCCAACTAGCGGGAGGGCCGGGGCAAGAGACCCAGTACTTC.

V gene TRBV19 combines with J gene TRBJ2-1; D perhaps matches TRBD1 (6 bases). Trimming left V 10 bases short and J 10 bases short, with 17 bases between. Germline V gene sequence: CDR1 LNHDA, CDR2 SQIVND (reference sequence). CDR3 length equals 12 residues. As DNA, the CDR3 is TGTGCCACTAGGCAGGGGATGTGGGAGCAGTTCTTC. It translates to CATRQGMWEQFF.

V gene TRBV6-6 combines with J gene TRBJ2-7; 8 bases are a match to TRBD1. V dropped 7 bases and J dropped 7; count of bases not matched to a gene: 15. This CDR3 contains 15 residues. Germline CDR1 MNHNY, CDR2 SVGAGI (reference sequence). The CDR3 nucleotides are TGTGCCAGCACCACGGGCGGACAGGGCCTCTGGGAGCAGTACTTC. As protein: CASTTGGQGLWEQYF.

V and J are TRBV2 and TRBJ1-1; the D is unclear. The CDR3 loop spans 12 amino acids. The V and J ends lost 10 bases and 3 bases respectively, with 12 bases between them. From germline, CDR1 is SNHLY and CDR2 FYNNEI. The CDR3 coding sequence is TGTGCCACCGTTGGACGTTACACTGAAGCTTTCTTT. Its translation: CATVGRYTEAFF.

The rearrangement uses TRBV5-1 and TRBJ1-2; D unclear. The CDR3 length is 11 residues. Trimming took 5 bases from V and 5 from J, leaving 7 bases between them. Germline V lookup: CDR1 SGHRS, CDR2 YFSETQ. As DNA, the CDR3 is TGCGCCAGCAGTGTAGGGTATGGCTACACCTTC. This codes for CASSVGYGYTF.

The rearrangement joins TRBV4-2 to TRBJ2-1, with D unresolved. V shed 0 bases and J shed 5 bases, with 8 bases lying between them. The CDR3 consists of 14 residues. Germline V lookup: CDR1 LGHNA, CDR2 YNFKEQ. Here the CDR3 DNA reads TGTGCCAGCAGCCAAGAGGTGGCTAACAATGAGCAGTTCTTC. As protein: CASSQEVANNEQFF.

The chain carries TRBV7-9 and TRBJ1-1; TRBD1 is a possible D gene (6 bases). Between the trimmed V and J ends, which lost 5 bases and 4 bases, there was a span of 14 bases. The CDR3 has 14 residues. Germline loops: CDR1 SEHNR, CDR2 FQNEAQ (reference sequence). CDR3 region: CASSELTGFTEAFF. CDR3 coding DNA: TGTGCCAGCAGCGAGCTTACAGGGTTCACTGAAGCTTTCTTT.